The rows below give T cell receptor beta chains drawn from one sample of a study of CD8 T cells in Susac syndrome. Via MiXCR, TCRdb re-called the immunoSEQ multiplex PCR reads, giving one row per CDR3 protein. The table has 200,000 to 250,000 distinct CDR3 sequences, approximately 95% seen once. What was sequenced was CD4+ T cells from PBMCs. The receptors shown here come from a human donor with multiple sclerosis. CDR3s include the opening cysteine and the closing phenylalanine or tryptophan. The D gene is left open where the match is weak. The size field is filled for only some rows; it gives once, few, many or a size class.

j_call clone_size v_call d_call cdr3_nt cdr3_aa
TRBJ2-7 . TRBV29-1 . TGCAGCGTTGAAGACAGAGCCTACGAGCAGTACTTC CSVEDRAYEQYF
TRBJ2-7 . TRBV6-5 . TGTGCCAGCAGATTCGGGTCCTTCTCTATCTACGAGCAGTACTTC CASRFGSFSIYEQYF
TRBJ1-3 . TRBV29-1 . TGCAGCGTGACTACAGGGAACACCATATATTTT CSVTTGNTIYF
TRBJ2-7 . TRBV5-1 . TGCGCCAGCAGCTTGGAGGGCAGACGAACCTACGAGCAGTACTTC CASSLEGRRTYEQYF
TRBJ1-1 . TRBV29-1 . TGCAGCGTTGAGTTGGGTGGCCGGTACACTGAAGCTTTCTTT CSVELGGRYTEAFF
TRBJ2-5 . TRBV4-2 TRBD2 TGTGCCAGCAGCCCCGGGACTAGCGGGAGTCGGGAGGAGACCCAGTACTTC CASSPGTSGSREETQYF
TRBJ2-5 . TRBV28 . TGTGCCAGCAGCTACGACAGGGCGGGGGAGACCCAGTACTTC CASSYDRAGETQYF
TRBJ2-5 . TRBV20-1 . TGCAGTGCTAGAGGCGACCGGGAGGAGACCCAGTACTTC CSARGDREETQYF
TRBJ1-2 . TRBV12-3/TRBV12-4 . TGTGCCAGCAGTTTAAGTTCCTCCACGGGTGGCTACACCTTC CASSLSSSTGGYTF
TRBJ2-1 . TRBV5-1 TRBD2 TGCGCCAGCAGCTTGCCGGCAATAAAGCGGGAGGGCCCGACTGACTCCTACAATGAGCAGTTCTTC CASSLPAIKREGPTDSYNEQFF
TRBJ1-1 once TRBV5-1 . TGCGCCAGCAGCAAAGAGACGGCCCCCACTGAAGCTTTCTTT CASSKETAPTEAFF
TRBJ2-5 . TRBV7-3 . TGTGCCAGCAGCCCAGGACTCGCAAAAGAGACCCAGTACTTC CASSPGLAKETQYF
TRBJ2-1 . TRBV30 . TGTGCCTGGAGTGTAACTGTTACTTATAGGGACAATGAGCAGTTCTTC CAWSVTVTYRDNEQFF
TRBJ2-3 . TRBV20-1 . TGCAGTGCTAGAGGCCCTAGACCCACAGATACGCAGTATTTT CSARGPRPTDTQYF
TRBJ2-1 . TRBV15 . TGTGCCACCAGCAGAGAGTCCGGCTACAATGAGCAGTTCTTC CATSRESGYNEQFF
TRBJ2-4 . TRBV2 TRBD1 TGTGCCAGCAGCCCAGGGGGACCAATTCAGTACTTC CASSPGGPIQYF
TRBJ2-3 . TRBV28 TRBD2 TGTGCCAGCGGGCTAGCGGGAGTCAAAGATACGCAGTATTTT CASGLAGVKDTQYF
TRBJ2-3 . TRBV9 TRBD2 TGTGCCAGCAGCGTAGTACTAGCGGGAGGATCGGATACGCAGTATTTT CASSVVLAGGSDTQYF
TRBJ1-2 few TRBV28 . TGTGCCAGCAGTTCGATCAGGACGGCTAACTATGGCTACACCTTC CASSSIRTANYGYTF
TRBJ2-2 . TRBV24-1 . TGTGCCACCAGTGACTCGGATCGGCGGGACACCGGGGAGCTGTTTTTT CATSDSDRRDTGELFF
TRBJ2-5 once TRBV25-1 TRBD2 TGTGCCAGCAGGGGACTAGCGGGCCGTCCGTACCAAGAGACCCAGTACTTC CASRGLAGRPYQETQYF
TRBJ1-5 . TRBV12-3/TRBV12-4 TRBD1 TGTGCCAGCAGTTTAATTTTTGGGGACAGGGGGAGCAATCAGCCCCAGCATTTT CASSLIFGDRGSNQPQHF
TRBJ1-1 once TRBV5-4 TRBD1 TGTGCCAGCAGTCAGACAGGGGCGCGCACTGAAGCTTTCTTT CASSQTGARTEAFF
TRBJ2-7 . TRBV3-1 . TGTGCCAGCAGCCAAGATCTTCTCGAGCAGTACTTC CASSQDLLEQYF
TRBJ2-7 . TRBV20-1 . TGCAGTGCCCGGACAGAATTCTCCTACGAGCAGTACTTC CSARTEFSYEQYF
TRBJ2-1 . TRBV7-2 TRBD2 TGTGCCAGCAGCCCCTTCTCGACTAGCGGGGACGGTGAGCAGTTCTTC CASSPFSTSGDGEQFF
TRBJ2-1 . TRBV28 . TGTGCCAGCAGTTTCGGGACATTCTCCTACAATGAGCAGTTCTTC CASSFGTFSYNEQFF
TRBJ2-4 once TRBV28 . TGTGCCAGCAGTTTCCAGGGGTATAGGGGAAACATTCAGTACTTC CASSFQGYRGNIQYF
TRBJ2-3 . TRBV29-1 . TGCAGTTCGGATTGGACAGATACGCAGTATTTT CSSDWTDTQYF
TRBJ2-1 . TRBV5-6 TRBD1 TGTGCCAGCAGCTTAATTCTACAGGGGCGGAAGGAGCAGTTCTTC CASSLILQGRKEQFF
TRBJ2-2 . TRBV7-9 TRBD1 TGTGCCAGCAACCGACAGGGGGCAACCGGGGAGCTGTTTTTT CASNRQGATGELFF
TRBJ2-1 . TRBV5-1 TRBD2 TGCGCCAGCAGCTTGACTAGCGGCCTATACAATGAGCAGTTCTTC CASSLTSGLYNEQFF
TRBJ2-5 . TRBV10-3 . TGTGCCATCAGTGAGTCGAGCTCAGCCCGGCGGGTGGCCCAGTACTTC CAISESSSARRVAQYF
TRBJ2-7 . TRBV20-1 TRBD1 TGCAGTGCTACTACAGGGGGCTACCCCTACGAGCAGTACTTC CSATTGGYPYEQYF
TRBJ1-1 . TRBV29-1 . TGCAGCTCCGGGACCGCTTATGAAGCTTTCTTT CSSGTAYEAFF
TRBJ2-1 . TRBV14 . TGTGCCAGCAGCCAAGTTGGCACAGGGTGGGAGCAGTTCTTC CASSQVGTGWEQFF
TRBJ1-5 . TRBV21-1 . TGTGCCAGCAGCGACCTCCCTTGCAGGGTCCACAATCAGCCCCAGCATTTT CASSDLPCRVHNQPQHF
TRBJ2-1 . TRBV10-3 . TGTGCCATCACCGACCCGACAGCCAGGGGCAATGAGCAGTTCTTC CAITDPTARGNEQFF
TRBJ2-3 . TRBV30 . TGTGCCTGGACGACCTCAGATACGCAGTATTTT CAWTTSDTQYF
TRBJ2-1 . TRBV12-3/TRBV12-4 TRBD2 TGTGCCACCCGGAGCGGGAGGGACCTTTACAATGAGCAGTTCTTC CATRSGRDLYNEQFF
TRBJ1-5 . TRBV18 . TGTGCCAGCTCACCATCTACTCCTCAGCCCCAGCATTTT CASSPSTPQPQHF
TRBJ2-5 . TRBV5-4 . TGTGCCAGCAGCTTTGACCCGACCGGGACGGGAGAGACCCAGTACTTC CASSFDPTGTGETQYF
TRBJ1-1 once TRBV6-5 . TGTGCCAGCAGTTACCGGGGGATGAACACTGAAGCTTTCTTT CASSYRGMNTEAFF
TRBJ1-2 . TRBV15 . TGTGCCACCAGCAGAGAGGCGGGGTCTGGCTACACCTTC CATSREAGSGYTF
TRBJ2-2 . TRBV29-1 . TGCAGCGGAGCTAAGAGGGTAACCGGGGAGCTGTTTTTT CSGAKRVTGELFF
TRBJ1-5 . TRBV30 . TGTGCCTGGACGGCCAGCCAGAATCAGCCCCAGCATTTT CAWTASQNQPQHF
TRBJ2-2 . TRBV29-1 . TGCAGCGTTGGTGGTGACTCCCGGAACACCGGGGAGCTGTTTTTT CSVGGDSRNTGELFF
TRBJ2-7 . TRBV20-1 TRBD2 TGCAGTGCTTCGGGACTAGCGGGAGGTGAAGAGCAGTACTTC CSASGLAGGEEQYF
TRBJ1-2 . TRBV6-5 . TGTGCCAGCAGTTTATTTCGTAGAGAGTCTTCAGGCTACACCTTC CASSLFRRESSGYTF
TRBJ2-4 . TRBV18 . TGTGCCAGCTCACCACGAGGAGGAGAAATTCAGTACTTC CASSPRGGEIQYF
TRBJ2-6 . TRBV14 . TGTGCCAACGCCGTCGTAGGGGCCAACGTCCTGACTTTC CANAVVGANVLTF
TRBJ2-5 . TRBV20-1 . TGCAGTGCTAGAGATCACCGGGGGTGGGAGACCCAGTACTTC CSARDHRGWETQYF
TRBJ2-3 . TRBV14 . TGTGCCAGCAGCGAGGACAGCACTCGCACAGATACGCAGTATTTT CASSEDSTRTDTQYF